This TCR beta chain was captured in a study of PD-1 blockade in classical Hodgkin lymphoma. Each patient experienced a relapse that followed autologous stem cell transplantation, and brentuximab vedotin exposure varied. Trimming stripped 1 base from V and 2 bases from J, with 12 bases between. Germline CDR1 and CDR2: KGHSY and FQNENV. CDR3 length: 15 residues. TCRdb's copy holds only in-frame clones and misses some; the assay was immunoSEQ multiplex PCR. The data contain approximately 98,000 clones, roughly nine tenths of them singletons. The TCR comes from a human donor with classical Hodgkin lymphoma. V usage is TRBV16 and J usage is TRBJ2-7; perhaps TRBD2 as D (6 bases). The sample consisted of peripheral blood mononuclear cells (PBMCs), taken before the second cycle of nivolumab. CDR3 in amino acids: CASSQFYGRTYEQYF. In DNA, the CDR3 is TGTGCCAGCAGCCAATTTTACGGGAGAACCTACGAGCAGTACTTC.